The entry below gives a single TCR beta chain sequence along with its context. The CDR3 covers 15 residues. The germline CDR1 and CDR2 sequences are LNHDA and SQIVND (reference sequence). Trimming took off 5 bases at V and 1 base at J, with 12 bases between the two ends. The data stem from a study of blood T cell repertoires in COVID-19. Assay: immunoSEQ multiplex PCR; the TCRdb copy retains only in-frame clones and omits some. The sample records a few hundred thousand clones, approximately 91% being singletons. Input material: peripheral blood. The sequence was collected from a woman aged 40-49 years who had recovered from COVID-19. The chain has TRBV19 and TRBJ2-1; tentatively, D is TRBD1 (6 bases). The CDR3 region has the DNA TGTGCCAGTAGTCCTCGGACAGATTCCTACAATGAGCAGTTCTTC. This translates into CASSPRTDSYNEQFF.